The 24 T cell receptor beta chains below were found in one sample sequenced in a study of blood T cell repertoires in COVID-19. This table comes from immunoSEQ multiplex PCR, and its TCRdb copy is limited to in-frame clones, with some not included. The sample includes around 300,000 clones, 70% to 90% of them seen just once. The sequenced sample was peripheral blood. These receptors were collected from a woman aged 40 to 50 with acute or convalescent COVID-19.

The gene calls are TRBV18 and TRBJ1-1, with D maybe TRBD1 (5 bases). V lost 2 bases to trimming and J lost 6 bases, with 16 bases between them. The CDR3 runs to 15 residues. Germline-derived CDR1 and CDR2 are KGHSH and LQKENI. DNA of the CDR3: TGTGCCAGCTCACCAGGTGTGCAGGGAAGCGCTGAAGCTTTCTTT. It encodes CASSPGVQGSAEAFF. Using reference TRBV18 and TRBJ1-1 for the parts outside the CDR3, the full variable domain is NAGVMQNPRHLVRRRGQEARLRCSPMKGHSHVYWYRQLPEEGLKFMVYLQKENIIDESGMPKERFSAEFPKEGPSILRIQQVVRGDSAAYFCASSPGVQGSAEAFFGQGTRLTVV.

V and J are TRBV5-1 and TRBJ2-3, with TRBD1 matching over 10 bases. The CDR3 covers 16 residues. Germline V gives CDR1 SGHRS, CDR2 YFSETQ. V dropped 0 bases and J dropped 0; count of bases not matched to a gene: 1. The CDR3 loop reads CASSLGQGASTDTQYF. DNA of the CDR3: TGCGCCAGCAGCTTGGGACAGGGGGCTAGCACAGATACGCAGTATTTT.

The chain employs TRBV29-1 and TRBJ1-2, with 7 bases lining up with TRBD1. This CDR3 comprises 15 residues. The germline gives CDR1 SQVTM, CDR2 ANQGSEA. The junction had 10 bases not matched to a gene; V was cut back by 4 bases and J by 2 bases. CDR3 amino acids: CSVAALPGQNYGYTF. CDR3 nucleotide sequence: TGCAGCGTTGCGGCCCTCCCGGGACAGAACTATGGCTACACCTTC.

The chain carries TRBV9 and TRBJ1-2; a possible D gene is TRBD1 (5 bases). The CDR3 has 16 residues. The ends were cut back, 4 bases at V and 4 bases at J, with 20 bases in the middle. Germline lookup yields CDR1 SGDLS and CDR2 YYNGEE. The CDR3 region has the DNA TGTGCCAGCAGCCCTGGGGCAGCCGCTTTTGGCTATGGCTACACCTTC. Protein: CASSPGAAAFGYGYTF.

The chain couples TRBV2 to TRBJ2-2; TRBD1 might be the D (6 bases). The CDR3 sequence is 15 residues long. The V end was cut by 2 bases, the J end by 7 bases, with 14 bases between. CDR1 and CDR2 (germline): SNHLY, FYNNEI. The CDR3 spells CASSELRQGLGELFF. The CDR3 DNA reads TGTGCCAGCAGTGAATTGAGGCAGGGGCTCGGGGAGCTGTTTTTT. The whole variable domain, filled in from reference TRBV2 and TRBJ2-2, reads EPEVTQTPSHQVTQMGQEVILRCVPISNHLYFYWYRQILGQKVEFLVSFYNNEISEKSEIFDDQFSVERPDGSNFTLKIRSTKLEDSAMYFCASSELRQGLGELFFGEGSRLTVL.

This chain uses TRBV7-2 with TRBJ2-1; 13 bases are a match to TRBD2. Germline V gives CDR1 SGHTA, CDR2 FQGNSA. The CDR3 loop spans 19 amino acids. The V and J ends lost 5 bases and 8 bases, in that order; junction bases with no gene match: 18. The CDR3 bases are TGTGCCAGCAGCCTATTTTCCAAACTAGCGGGGGGGCCTTCTCATGAGCAGTTCTTC. Its translation is CASSLFSKLAGGPSHEQFF.

The chain has TRBV5-6 and TRBJ1-3, with 7 bases fitting TRBD1. The V segment lost 0 bases and the J segment 2 bases; nucleotides outside the gene matches: 5. CDR1 and CDR2 (germline): SGHDT, YYEEEE. This CDR3 is 16 amino acids long. The DNA for the CDR3 is TGTGCCAGCAGCTTGGTAGAAAGGGGGCCTGGAAACACCATATATTTT. This codes for CASSLVERGPGNTIYF.

CDR3 residues: CASGRDRGFGNTIYF. The CDR3 DNA is TGTGCCAGCGGAAGGGACAGGGGGTTCGGAAACACCATATATTTT. The J gene is TRBJ1-3, the V gene TRBV6-6; 11 positions match TRBD1. The CDR3 has 15 residues. Germline values: CDR1 MNHNY, CDR2 SVGAGI (reference sequence). V lost 8 bases and J lost 4; bases outside the gene matches: 7.

This clone was detected only once. CDR3 nucleotide sequence: TGTGCCATCAGTCCTGGAAGGAGGGAGAAAGAGACCCAGTACTTC. Translating gives CAISPGRREKETQYF. The chain couples TRBV10-3 to TRBJ2-5; a possible D gene is TRBD2 (6 bases). The V gene lost 5 bases and the J gene lost 3 bases, with 16 bases spanning the gap. The CDR3 totals 15 residues. From germline, CDR1 is ENHRY and CDR2 SYGVKD.

The CDR3 is CASSDRGAQETQYF. CDR3 DNA: TGTGCCAGCAGTGATCGGGGAGCCCAAGAGACCCAGTACTTC. This chain links TRBV25-1 with TRBJ2-5; TRBD2 might be the D (5 bases). CDR3 length equals 14 residues. CDR1 MGHDK and CDR2 SYGVNS come from the germline V gene. V shed 3 bases and J shed 1 base, with 9 bases lying between them.

The chain employs TRBV21-1 and TRBJ2-5; whether TRBD2, the table's D call, matches the DNA was not checked. TRBV21-1 constitutes a pseudogene. The CDR3 is made up of 12 amino acids. CDR3 residues: CAPGGPQETQYF. The CDR3 DNA sequence: TGTGCCCCGGGGGGGCCTCAAGAGACCCAGTACTTC.

The chain has TRBV5-4 and TRBJ2-5, with TRBD1 identical over 9 bases. Germline V gene data show CDR1 as SGHNT and CDR2 as YYREEE (reference sequence). CDR3 length: 14 residues. The trim removed 5 bases at V and 5 bases at J, leaving 7 bases unmatched. The CDR3 protein is CASSRTGVRETQYF. The CDR3 coding sequence is TGTGCCAGCAGTCGGACAGGGGTGAGGGAGACCCAGTACTTC.

The chain couples TRBV5-4 to TRBJ2-3, with 9 bases identical to TRBD2. Germline trimming cut 3 bases from V and 6 bases from J; bases unmatched to any gene: 5. Per the germline V gene, CDR1 is SGHNT and CDR2 is YYREEE (reference sequence). The CDR3 contains 14 residues. DNA of the CDR3: TGTGCCAGCAGCTCTAGCGGGGCAGGGGATACGCAGTATTTT. Amino acid sequence: CASSSSGAGDTQYF.

The rearrangement joins TRBV18 to TRBJ2-5; D unresolved. Germline V lookup: CDR1 KGHSH, CDR2 LQKENI. The V and J ends lost 3 bases and 1 base respectively, with 6 bases between them. CDR3 length: 13 residues. CDR3 loop: CASSPTGQETQYF. CDR3 nucleotides: TGTGCCAGCTCACCCACGGGCCAAGAGACCCAGTACTTC.

The chain employs TRBV18 and TRBJ2-1; D gene uncertain. Trimming stripped 1 base from V and 0 bases from J, with 7 bases between. The CDR3 loop spans 15 amino acids. CDR1 is KGHSH, CDR2 LQKENI, per germline. The CDR3 DNA is TGTGCCAGCTCACCACTCACAAGCTCCTACAATGAGCAGTTCTTC. This gives the protein CASSPLTSSYNEQFF.

The gene calls are TRBV5-5 and TRBJ1-4, with 7 bases lining up with TRBD1. V shed 0 bases and J 5 bases; nucleotides not matched to a gene: 4. CDR1 is SGHKS, CDR2 YYEKEE, per germline (reference sequence). The CDR3 covers 15 residues. The CDR3 loop reads CASSLDGTVNEKLFF. DNA for the CDR3: TGTGCCAGCAGCTTGGACGGGACAGTAAATGAAAAACTGTTTTTT.

V is TRBV15 and J is TRBJ1-2; D ambiguous. Germline V gene sequence: CDR1 LNHNV, CDR2 YYDKDF (reference sequence). Trimming cost V 5 bases and J 3 bases, with 16 bases left between them. CDR3 length: 15 amino acids. The CDR3 loop reads CATSPTRPIHYGYTF. CDR3 in DNA: TGTGCCACCAGCCCCACTCGTCCGATTCACTATGGCTACACCTTC. The variable domain in full, completed from reference TRBV15 and TRBJ1-2, reads DAMVIQNPRYQVTQFGKPVTLSCSQTLNHNVMYWYQQKSSQAPKLLFHYYDKDFNNEADTPDNFQSRRPNTSFCFLDIRSPGLGDTAMYLCATSPTRPIHYGYTFGSGTRLTVV.

This chain links TRBV6-4 with TRBJ1-2; 9 bases align to TRBD1. CDR1 is MRHNA, CDR2 SNTAGT, per germline. The CDR3 runs 14 residues. J gave up 6 bases and V 2 bases, and 4 bases lay outside the gene matches. CDR3 DNA sequence: TGTGCCAGCAGTGACGGGGACAGGGAAGATGGCTACACCTTC. This encodes CASSDGDREDGYTF.

This chain links TRBV2 with TRBJ2-7; possible D gene TRBD1, 5 bases. CDR1 is SNHLY, CDR2 FYNNEI, per germline. V lost 4 bases and J 2 bases, leaving 6 bases between the germline ends. The CDR3 has 12 amino acids. CDR3 loop: CASSATAYEQYV. The CDR3 coding sequence is TGTGCCAGCAGTGCGACAGCCTACGAGCAGTACGTC.

This chain joins TRBV6-1 and TRBJ1-6, with a weak D call TRBD1 (5 bases). V gave up 2 bases and J gave up 0 bases, with 11 bases separating them. Germline V lookup: CDR1 MNHNS, CDR2 SASEGT. The CDR3 runs to 17 residues. DNA for the CDR3: TGTGCCAGCAGTGAATTTGGGGGGAGCTCCTATAATTCACCCCTCCACTTT. The encoded protein is CASSEFGGSSYNSPLHF.

V and J are TRBV6-2 or TRBV6-3 and TRBJ2-5, with 7 nucleotides matching TRBD1. The CDR3 runs 15 residues. With 4 bases clipped from V and 1 base from J, the junction kept 6 bases outside the gene matches. The germline gives CDR1 MNHEY, CDR2 SVGEGT. CDR3 DNA sequence: TGTGCCAGCAGTTCCCTCGGGACAGCCCAAGAGACCCAGTACTTC. Protein product: CASSSLGTAQETQYF.

The chain couples TRBV19 to TRBJ2-7; 10 nucleotides match TRBD2. The CDR3 runs to 15 residues. Germline CDR1 and CDR2: LNHDA and SQIVND (reference sequence). Trimming at V came to 3 bases and at J to 5 bases, leaving 7 bases not matched to a gene. The CDR3 loop is CASSIGLAGVHEQYV. The CDR3 DNA reads TGTGCCAGTAGTATCGGTCTAGCGGGGGTTCACGAGCAGTACGTC.

The rearrangement joins TRBV19 to TRBJ2-2, with D unresolved. The CDR3 spans 15 residues. Germline CDR1 and CDR2: LNHDA and SQIVND (reference sequence). The V end was cut by 5 bases, the J end by 0 bases, with 10 bases between. Here the CDR3 reads CASSQLTANTGELFF. The DNA for the CDR3 is TGTGCCAGTAGTCAACTAACGGCGAACACCGGGGAGCTGTTTTTT.

V is TRBV5-6 and J is TRBJ2-3, with 9 nucleotides matching TRBD1. Germline V lookup: CDR1 SGHDT, CDR2 YYEEEE. Unmatched junction bases numbered 8, after V lost 4 bases and J lost 2 bases. There are 16 residues in the CDR3. In nucleotides, the CDR3 is TGTGCCAGCAGCCTACCCGGGACAGGGTCCACAGATACGCAGTATTTT. It translates to CASSLPGTGSTDTQYF.